Listed below are T cell receptor beta chains from one sample, sequenced in a study of T-cell memory formation after mild COVID-19. TCRdb itself ran the 5' RACE reads through MiXCR, one entry per CDR3 protein. The sample contains 300,000 to 350,000 distinct CDR3 sequences, roughly 13% of which appear only once. The material sequenced was PBMCs or a T cell subset sorted from them (not recorded which). Receptors were obtained from a man between 18 and 29 years old who had mild COVID-19 (a few samples of this study predate the infection). Cell type and time point are not known. The CDR3 runs from the conserved cysteine through the conserved F or W. The D gene is left open where the match is weak. A clone size is listed for some rows: how often the clone was seen (once, few, many), or a class if it is expanded.

clone size	V gene	J gene	D gene	CDR3 DNA	CDR3 protein
-	TRBV18	TRBJ1-1	-	TGTGCCAGCTCACCATCCGGACAGTCTGAAGCTTTCTTT	CASSPSGQSEAFF
few	TRBV5-1	TRBJ2-1	-	TGCGCCAGCAGCTTGGCCACGGCCTACTCCTACAATGAGCAGTTCTTC	CASSLATAYSYNEQFF
-	TRBV28	TRBJ2-1	TRBD2	TGTGCCAGCAGTGAAGCGGGACTAGCGGGAAATGAGCAGTTCTTC	CASSEAGLAGNEQFF
-	TRBV6-5	TRBJ2-5	-	TGTGCCAGCAGACCGACAGGGAGGGAGACCCAGTACTTC	CASRPTGRETQYF
few	TRBV5-1	TRBJ2-5	-	TGCGCCAGCATGAGGGACGAACTGGAGACCCAGTACTTC	CASMRDELETQYF
few	TRBV7-2	TRBJ2-3	TRBD2	TGTGCCAGCAGCTTAGGGCTAGCGGGGGCGGATACGCAGTATTTT	CASSLGLAGADTQYF
-	TRBV4-1	TRBJ1-4	TRBD1	TGCGCCAGCAGCCAAGCACAGGGGCATACAACTAATGAAAAACTGTTTTTT	CASSQAQGHTTNEKLFF
-	TRBV7-9	TRBJ1-1	-	TGTGCCAGCAGCCCTTACGACGGACGAACCACTGAAGCTTTCTTT	CASSPYDGRTTEAFF
-	TRBV28	TRBJ1-6	TRBD1	TGTGCCAGCAGTTTATCCCAGGGGGTAGGGGGGAATTCACCCCTCCACTTT	CASSLSQGVGGNSPLHF
-	TRBV6-2/TRBV6-3	TRBJ1-3	-	TGTGCCAGCGGGCGGAGGAGATCCTCTGGAAACACCATATATTTT	CASGRRRSSGNTIYF
-	TRBV4-3	TRBJ1-4	-	TGCGCCAGCGCTCCAGGAGCAACTAATGAAAAACTGTTTTTT	CASAPGATNEKLFF
few	TRBV4-3	TRBJ2-7	-	TGCGCCAGCAGCCCGTCAGGGGGGAGGGAATACGAGCAGTACTTC	CASSPSGGREYEQYF
-	TRBV7-6	TRBJ1-2	-	TGTGCCAGCAGCTTAGGGGGGACGCAAAGGGGGTATGGCTACACCTTC	CASSLGGTQRGYGYTF
-	TRBV2	TRBJ2-3	-	TGTGCCACCTCATCGGGACAAATCACTAGCACAGATACGCAGTATTTT	CATSSGQITSTDTQYF
-	TRBV5-1	TRBJ2-3	-	TGCGCCAGCAGCTCGGCAGCCAATTCAGATACGCAGTATTTT	CASSSAANSDTQYF
few	TRBV6-5	TRBJ1-6	-	TGTGCCAGCAGTTACAGGGGAGGCAATTCACCCCTCCACTTT	CASSYRGGNSPLHF
many	TRBV7-2	TRBJ2-7	-	TGTGCCAGCAGCGCCAGTGGGAGCTCCTACGAGCAGTACTTC	CASSASGSSYEQYF
once	TRBV2	TRBJ1-4	-	TGTGCCAGCAGGAGGGGGGGAGAAAAACTGTTTTTT	CASRRGGEKLFF
many	TRBV20-1	TRBJ2-2	-	TGCAGTGCTAGAGGAGGGCTAGCGAGCGGGGAGCTGTTTTTT	CSARGGLASGELFF
few	TRBV5-1	TRBJ2-2	TRBD1	TGCGCCAGCAGCGCGGGACAGGGTCTCGCCGGGGAGCTGTTTTTT	CASSAGQGLAGELFF
-	TRBV2	TRBJ1-2	-	TGTGCCAGCAGTGAATCGGCCTATGGCTACACCTTC	CASSESAYGYTF
many	TRBV4-1	TRBJ2-5	-	TGCGCCAGCAGCCAAGTCTACTACTCCACGGGGCCCCAGTACTTC	CASSQVYYSTGPQYF
few	TRBV5-1	TRBJ1-4	-	TGCGCCAGCAGCTTCGGTAATCGTAATGAAAAACTGTTTTTT	CASSFGNRNEKLFF
few	TRBV29-1	TRBJ2-5	TRBD2	TGCAGCGTTCGGACTAGCGGGGGTAGAGAGACCCAGTACTTC	CSVRTSGGRETQYF
-	TRBV9	TRBJ2-5	-	TGTGCCAGCAGCGTAGATACTAGTTACCAAGAGACCCAGTACTTC	CASSVDTSYQETQYF
-	TRBV5-1	TRBJ1-2	-	TGCGCCAGCAGCCTGGATTCACAGGCCCACTATGGCTACACCTTC	CASSLDSQAHYGYTF
-	TRBV5-1	TRBJ1-1	TRBD1	TGCGCCAGCGCCGAAGGGACAGTTTTGAACACTGAAGCTTTCTTT	CASAEGTVLNTEAFF
few	TRBV5-6	TRBJ1-2	-	TGTGCCAGCAGCCGGAGGTACGGCAGACTATCCTATGGCTACACCTTC	CASSRRYGRLSYGYTF
-	TRBV29-1	TRBJ2-2	-	TGCAGCGGAACGGGACCGAACACCGGGGAGCTGTTTTTT	CSGTGPNTGELFF
-	TRBV9	TRBJ2-3	TRBD2	TGTGCCAGCAGCGTAGATTCGGTGGGGGGGATCACAGATACGCAGTATTTT	CASSVDSVGGITDTQYF
few	TRBV4-3	TRBJ1-6	-	TGCGCCAGCAGCCAAGATTTACGCTCACCCCTCCACTTT	CASSQDLRSPLHF
-	TRBV7-9	TRBJ1-1	-	TGTGCCACGGACAGACTTCAGAACACTGAAGCTTTCTTT	CATDRLQNTEAFF
few	TRBV11-2	TRBJ2-3	-	TGTGCCAGCAGCTTAAAAGCGGATCCCTACACAGATACGCAGTATTTT	CASSLKADPYTDTQYF
few	TRBV7-2	TRBJ2-5	-	TGTGCCAGCAGCTTCAGTGTAGGGACTGAGGAGACCCAGTACTTC	CASSFSVGTEETQYF
-	TRBV29-1	TRBJ1-1	TRBD1	TGCAGCGTTGGACCGGGACAGGGGGATCCTGAAGCTTTCTTT	CSVGPGQGDPEAFF
few	TRBV20-1	TRBJ2-3	-	TGCAGTGCGCCCAACCCCCGGGAGCTAGGACCAGATACGCAGTATTTT	CSAPNPRELGPDTQYF
once	TRBV20-1	TRBJ2-5	-	TGCAGTGCTAGGCTCCGACAGCAAGAGACCCAGTACTTC	CSARLRQQETQYF
many	TRBV3-1	TRBJ2-5	TRBD2	TGTGCCAGCAGCCTTCGACTAGCGGAGACCCAGTACTTC	CASSLRLAETQYF
few	TRBV5-1	TRBJ2-5	-	TGCGCCAGCAGCCTTATGGCCCCTGAGTTGGAGACCCAGTACTTC	CASSLMAPELETQYF
few	TRBV9	TRBJ2-7	-	TGTGCCAGCAGTAGGGGTACGGTTCACGGCGAGCAGTACTTC	CASSRGTVHGEQYF
-	TRBV6-6	TRBJ2-5	-	TGTGCCAGCAGTTACTCGAACGGGGCGGGGGAGACCCAGTACTTC	CASSYSNGAGETQYF
-	TRBV20-1	TRBJ1-1	-	TGCAGTGCTAGAGACGGCTTGAACACTGAAGCTTTCTTT	CSARDGLNTEAFF
few	TRBV2	TRBJ2-1	-	TGTGCCAGCAGTGGTTCGACGGTGGGGTTCTACAATGAGCAGTTCTTC	CASSGSTVGFYNEQFF
few	TRBV7-2	TRBJ2-2	-	TGTGCCAGCAGCTTCGGGGGGCAGGCCGGGGAGCTGTTTTTT	CASSFGGQAGELFF
-	TRBV4-3	TRBJ2-3	TRBD2	TGCGCCAGCAGCCAAGAGCTGGGAGGGCTGGATACGCAGTATTTT	CASSQELGGLDTQYF
-	TRBV3-1	TRBJ2-2	TRBD2	TGTGCCAGCAGCCTGGGGACTAGCGGGCTCACCGGGGAGCTGTTTTTT	CASSLGTSGLTGELFF
-	TRBV12-3/TRBV12-4	TRBJ2-2	-	TGTGCCAGCAGTGGATTAAGGAACACCGGGGAGCTGTTTTTT	CASSGLRNTGELFF
-	TRBV6-2/TRBV6-3	TRBJ2-5	TRBD2	TGTGCCACCTCCAAGCGGGGAACAATCCAGTACTTC	CATSKRGTIQYF
-	TRBV4-3	TRBJ1-1	TRBD1	TGCGCCAGCAGCCAATCGGACAGGGGTAAGACTGAAGCTTTCTTT	CASSQSDRGKTEAFF
few	TRBV7-2	TRBJ1-1	-	TGTGCCAGCAGCGGCAGTGGGATGAACACTGAAGCTTTCTTT	CASSGSGMNTEAFF
few	TRBV15	TRBJ1-6	-	TGTGCCACCCGCCCAGGGAAACTCTCCTATAATTCACCCCTCCACTTT	CATRPGKLSYNSPLHF
-	TRBV7-7	TRBJ2-3	-	TGTGCTAGCAGCTCAACAGGGAGGGGCACAGATACGCAGTATTTT	CASSSTGRGTDTQYF
-	TRBV6-2/TRBV6-3	TRBJ2-3	-	TGTGCCAGCAGTTGGGGGGCAAACACAGATACGCAGTATTTT	CASSWGANTDTQYF